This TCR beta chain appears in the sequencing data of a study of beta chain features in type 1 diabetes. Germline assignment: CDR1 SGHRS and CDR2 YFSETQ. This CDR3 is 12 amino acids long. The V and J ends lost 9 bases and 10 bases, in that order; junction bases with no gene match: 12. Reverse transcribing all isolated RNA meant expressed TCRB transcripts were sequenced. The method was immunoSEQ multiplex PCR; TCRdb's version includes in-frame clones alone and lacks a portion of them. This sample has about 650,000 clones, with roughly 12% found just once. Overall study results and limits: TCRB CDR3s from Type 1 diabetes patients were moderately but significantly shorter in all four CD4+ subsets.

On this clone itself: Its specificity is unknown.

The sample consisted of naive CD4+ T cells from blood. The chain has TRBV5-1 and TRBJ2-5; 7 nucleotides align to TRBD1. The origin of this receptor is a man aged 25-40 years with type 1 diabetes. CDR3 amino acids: CATGTDERDQYF. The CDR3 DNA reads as TGCGCCACCGGGACAGACGAGAGGGACCAGTACTTC.